A single sample is the source of the 25 T cell receptor beta chains below, sequenced in a study of blood T cell repertoires in COVID-19. Profiling relied on immunoSEQ multiplex PCR, and the TCRdb table lists in-frame clones only, not all of them. The sample contains roughly 150,000 clones, about 88% of which appear only once. The sample comprised peripheral blood. The origin of the receptors is a woman of 80 years or more with COVID-19, enrolled during active disease.

The V and J genes are TRBV28 and TRBJ2-3; D possibly corresponds to TRBD1 (6 bases). There are 15 residues in the CDR3. V was clipped by 3 bases and J by 2 bases, with 12 bases between them. Germline CDR1 and CDR2: MDHEN and SYDVKM. The CDR3 loop is CASSFRDTDTDTQYF. The CDR3 DNA reads as TGTGCCAGCAGTTTTCGGGACACAGACACAGATACGCAGTATTTT.

There are a few counts of this clone. The V call is TRBV6-5, the J call TRBJ1-3; the D is unclear. V lost 0 bases, J lost 2 bases, and 11 bases lay in between. Germline CDR1 MNHEY, CDR2 SVGAGI. The length of the CDR3 is 16 residues. The CDR3 reads CASSYSPGVTGNTIYF. The CDR3 region has the DNA TGTGCCAGCAGTTACTCTCCCGGGGTTACTGGAAACACCATATATTTT.

The chain joins TRBV13 to TRBJ2-1; 7 nucleotides align to TRBD2. The length of the CDR3 is 14 residues. Germline-derived CDR1 and CDR2 are PRHDT and FYEKMQ (reference sequence). The V and J ends lost 5 bases and 3 bases, in that order; junction bases with no gene match: 4. CDR3 in amino acids: CASSPGTNYNEQFF. The DNA for the CDR3 is TGTGCCAGCAGCCCCGGGACTAACTACAATGAGCAGTTCTTC.

The chain joins TRBV28 to TRBJ2-7, with 10 bases identical to TRBD2. V shed 5 bases and J 7 bases; nucleotides not matched to a gene: 11. The CDR3 consists of 15 residues. The germline V gene encodes CDR1 MDHEN and CDR2 SYDVKM. The CDR3 protein is CASSPNHSGRREQYF. DNA for the CDR3: TGTGCCAGCAGTCCAAACCATAGCGGGAGGAGAGAGCAGTACTTC.

The J gene is TRBJ2-7, the V gene TRBV28; 7 bases match TRBD2. The CDR3 is 15 residues long. J gave up 3 bases and V 5 bases, and 10 bases lay outside the gene matches. Germline-derived CDR1 and CDR2 are MDHEN and SYDVKM. Here the CDR3 reads CASSPLAETLYEQYF. CDR3 nucleotide sequence: TGTGCCAGCAGTCCGCTAGCGGAGACTCTCTACGAGCAGTACTTC.

This chain connects TRBV7-2 to TRBJ2-5, with a weak D call TRBD1 (5 bases). Trimming pared 1 base from V and 14 bases from J, leaving 14 bases between. This CDR3 has 12 amino acids. The V gene's germline CDR1 is SGHTA and CDR2 FQGNSA. CDR3 amino acids: CASSLVQGSIYF. The CDR3, as DNA: TGTGCCAGCAGCTTAGTCCAGGGAAGTATATACTTC.

A single count supports this clone. The chain joins TRBV5-4 to TRBJ1-1, with D perhaps matching TRBD1 (6 bases). Deletions cut 4 bases from V and 0 bases from J, with 13 bases between. Germline V lookup: CDR1 SGHNT, CDR2 YYREEE (reference sequence). This CDR3 is built from 15 residues. The CDR3 spells CASSMPRGMNTEAFF. CDR3 bases: TGTGCCAGCAGCATGCCCAGGGGAATGAACACTGAAGCTTTCTTT.

The rearrangement links TRBV5-1 to TRBJ1-4, with TRBD1 identical over 9 bases. V gave up 0 bases and J gave up 8 bases; unmatched junction bases: 5. Germline CDR1 reads SGHRS; CDR2 reads YFSETQ. CDR3 length: 15 residues. This chain's CDR3 is CASSLAGTGREKLFF. The CDR3 nucleotides read TGCGCCAGCAGCTTGGCGGGGACAGGGAGGGAAAAACTGTTTTTT.

V is TRBV5-4 and J is TRBJ2-1; a possible D gene is TRBD2 (5 bases). V gave up 4 bases and J gave up 3 bases, with 20 bases separating them. Per germline, CDR1 SGHNT and CDR2 YYREEE (reference sequence). This CDR3 contains 17 residues. CDR3 amino acids: CASSLTLRADDYNEQFF. The CDR3 DNA reads as TGTGCCAGCAGCCTGACCCTAAGAGCGGACGACTACAATGAGCAGTTCTTC.

This clone was counted once. The chain is built from TRBV6-5 and TRBJ1-1; a possible D gene is TRBD1 (5 bases). Germline CDR1 is MNHEY and CDR2 is SVGAGI. This CDR3 spans 13 amino acids. The V end lost 6 bases, the J end lost 4 bases, and 12 bases lay between the germline ends. CDR3 protein: CASRDSSGTEAFF. CDR3 coding DNA: TGTGCCAGCAGAGACAGCTCCGGCACTGAAGCTTTCTTT.

V gene TRBV7-9 combines with J gene TRBJ2-3; weak D call: TRBD1 (5 bases). Per the germline V gene, CDR1 is SEHNR and CDR2 is FQNEAQ (reference sequence). V gave up 7 bases and J gave up 3 bases, with 11 bases separating them. The CDR3 has 13 residues. CDR3 bases: TGTGCCAGCAACCAGGGCCCGACAGATACGCAGTATTTT. Protein: CASNQGPTDTQYF.

V is TRBV18 and J is TRBJ1-1; weak D call: TRBD1 (5 bases). V was clipped by 6 bases and J by 1 base, with 12 bases between them. CDR3 size: 14 residues. Germline V gene data show CDR1 as KGHSH and CDR2 as LQKENI. In DNA form, the CDR3 reads TGTGCCAGCTCGACCCTCGGACAGAACACTGAAGCTTTCTTT. It specifies CASSTLGQNTEAFF.

V is TRBV9 and J is TRBJ2-2; D remains ambiguous. Germline CDR1 is SGDLS and CDR2 is YYNGEE. This CDR3 has 14 amino acids. V lost 4 bases and J 4 bases, leaving 11 bases between the germline ends. The CDR3 sequence is CASSPSQVTGELFF. The CDR3 DNA follows: TGTGCCAGCAGCCCCTCCCAGGTCACCGGGGAGCTGTTTTTT.

This chain uses TRBV3-1 (or the pseudogene TRBV3-2) with TRBJ2-3; 14 bases align to TRBD2. The CDR3 is 16 residues long. The J segment lost 3 bases and the V segment lost 1 base, leaving 0 bases of the junction unmatched. The V gene's germline CDR1 is LGHDT and CDR2 YNNKEL (reference sequence). CDR3 bases: TGTGCCAGCAGCCAAGGGACTAGCGGGAGGACAGATACGCAGTATTTT. Amino acid sequence: CASSQGTSGRTDTQYF.

The rearrangement uses TRBV14 and TRBJ1-6, with D possibly being TRBD1 (5 bases). Germline assignment: CDR1 SGHDN and CDR2 FVKESK. The length of the CDR3 is 15 residues. V lost 1 base to trimming and J lost 9 bases, with 13 bases between them. CDR3 bases: TGTGCCAGCAGCCAAGTCGGGGGGGTGGGTTCACCCCTCCACTTT. Its protein product is CASSQVGGVGSPLHF.

A few counts support this clone. This chain uses TRBV19 with TRBJ2-2, with a weak D call TRBD2 (5 bases). CDR1 is LNHDA and CDR2 is SQIVND in the germline V gene (reference sequence). CDR3 length: 14 residues. Trimming shortened V by 7 bases and J by 7 bases, and 16 bases separated the two germline ends. CDR3 sequence: CASMDAGMIGELFF. Written as DNA, the CDR3 is TGTGCCAGTATGGACGCCGGGATGATCGGGGAGCTGTTTTTT.

Only one count was recorded for this clone. The chain combines TRBV5-1 with TRBJ2-7; 9 nucleotides align to TRBD1. This CDR3 region has 15 residues. V trimming: 4 bases; J trimming: 4 bases; junction bases outside the gene matches: 9. Per the germline V gene, CDR1 is SGHRS and CDR2 is YFSETQ. The CDR3 loop is CASSGDRVPGYEQYF. The CDR3 DNA is TGCGCCAGCAGCGGGGACAGGGTCCCAGGGTACGAGCAGTACTTC.

This clone was seen only once. The chain joins TRBV6-1 to TRBJ2-7; 7 bases match TRBD2. The CDR3 runs 14 residues. J was trimmed by 4 bases and V by 2 bases; bases with no gene match: 5. The germline CDR1 and CDR2 sequences are MNHNS and SASEGT. The CDR3 protein is CASSEREGGYEQYF. The CDR3 DNA follows: TGTGCCAGCAGTGAACGAGAGGGAGGGTACGAGCAGTACTTC.

For the CDR3, the DNA is TGTGCCAGCAGCCCCAGTAGCAATCAGCCCCAGCATTTT. This translates into CASSPSSNQPQHF. The chain joins TRBV7-2 to TRBJ1-5; no definite D call. CDR1 and CDR2 from the germline V gene are SGHTA and FQGNSA. V lost 5 bases and J lost 0, with 5 bases in between. The CDR3 runs 13 residues.

This clone was seen just once. The rearrangement joins TRBV19 to TRBJ2-2; D gene ambiguous. CDR1 is LNHDA and CDR2 is SQIVND in the germline V gene (reference sequence). The CDR3 spans 14 residues. With 6 bases removed from V and 0 bases from J, the gap between germline ends came to 8 bases. The DNA for the CDR3 is TGTGCCAGTAGCCCATTTTCGAACACCGGGGAGCTGTTTTTT. Residues: CASSPFSNTGELFF.

The rearrangement uses TRBV19 and TRBJ2-1, with a weak D call TRBD2 (6 bases). Per germline, CDR1 LNHDA and CDR2 SQIVND (reference sequence). The CDR3 is 13 residues long. Trimming took 6 bases from V and 0 from J, leaving 6 bases between them. The CDR3 region is CASSGSSYNEQFF. In DNA, the CDR3 is TGTGCCAGTAGCGGGAGCTCCTACAATGAGCAGTTCTTC.

V and J are TRBV4-2 and TRBJ1-2; 9 bases line up with TRBD1. The CDR3 consists of 18 residues. V dropped 0 bases and J dropped 2; count of bases not matched to a gene: 10. Per the germline V gene, CDR1 is LGHNA and CDR2 is YNFKEQ. CDR3 amino acids: CASSQDGGDGTGNYGYTF. CDR3 sequence (DNA): TGTGCCAGCAGCCAAGATGGAGGAGACGGGACAGGGAACTATGGCTACACCTTC.

The gene calls are TRBV28 and TRBJ1-6; the D is unclear. Trimming shortened V by 6 bases and J by 9 bases, and 9 bases separated the two germline ends. Germline values: CDR1 MDHEN, CDR2 SYDVKM. The CDR3 runs to 12 residues. CDR3 DNA sequence: TGTGCCAGCAGACCACAGCTTTCACCCCTCCACTTT. Translating gives CASRPQLSPLHF.

The chain is built from TRBV19 and TRBJ2-5; 14 bases line up with TRBD2. CDR1 and CDR2 from the germline V gene are LNHDA and SQIVND (reference sequence). This CDR3 is built from 15 residues. V was clipped by 10 bases and J by 4 bases; unmatched bases: 8. The CDR3 bases are TGTGCCACCGGCGGGACTAGCGGGAGTCGAGAGACCCAGTACTTC. It codes for CATGGTSGSRETQYF.

CDR3 DNA: TGTGCCAGCAGCCAAGAGAGGCGGAGCACAGATACGCAGTATTTT. Amino acids: CASSQERRSTDTQYF. The V and J genes are TRBV3-1 (or the pseudogene TRBV3-2) and TRBJ2-3; no clear D gene. This CDR3 region has 15 residues. Germline assignment: CDR1 LGHDT and CDR2 YNNKEL (reference sequence). V was cut by 0 bases and J by 0 bases, with 7 bases left in between.